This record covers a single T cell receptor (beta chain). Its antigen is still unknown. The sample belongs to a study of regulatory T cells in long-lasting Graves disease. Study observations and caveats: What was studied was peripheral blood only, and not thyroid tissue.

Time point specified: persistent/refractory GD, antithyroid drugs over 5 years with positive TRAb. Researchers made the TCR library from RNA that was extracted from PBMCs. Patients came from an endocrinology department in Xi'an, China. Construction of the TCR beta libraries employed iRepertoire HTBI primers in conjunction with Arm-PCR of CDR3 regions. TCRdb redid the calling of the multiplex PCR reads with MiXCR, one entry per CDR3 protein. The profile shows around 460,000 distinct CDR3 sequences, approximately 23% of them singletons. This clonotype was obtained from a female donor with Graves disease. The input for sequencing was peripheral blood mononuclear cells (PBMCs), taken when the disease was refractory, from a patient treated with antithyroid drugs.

CDR3 sequence (DNA): TGCGCCAGCAGCTTGGATTCCGGGACTTCCTACGAGCAGTACTTC. Amino acid sequence: CASSLDSGTSYEQYF. V gene TRBV5-1 combines with J gene TRBJ2-7; perhaps TRBD2 as D (6 bases). V lost 0 bases to trimming and J lost 1 base, with 11 bases between them. The germline CDR1 and CDR2 sequences are SGHRS and YFSETQ. The CDR3 spans 15 residues.